The present entry profiles one T cell receptor beta chain with its context. Its antigen is unknown. Of the isolated RNA, all was reverse transcribed, and so the sequenced material was expressed TCRB transcripts. Libraries were prepared by immunoSEQ multiplex PCR; TCRdb keeps only in-frame clonotypes and omits some of them. The data contain around 150,000 clones, around 8% of them singletons. The record originates from a study of beta chain features in type 1 diabetes. Study results and caveats: Patients' naive, central memory and Treg TCRB repertoires seemed closer to one another than those of healthy donors.

CDR1 is MNHNS and CDR2 is SASEGT in the germline V gene. CDR3 length equals 13 residues. The trim removed 8 bases at V and 12 bases at J, leaving 11 bases unmatched. This chain uses TRBV6-1 with TRBJ2-1; 9 bases are a match to TRBD2. Sequencing input: central memory CD4+ T cells from blood. The TCR originated in a man younger than 30 in good health. As DNA, the CDR3 is TGTGCCAGCGGGGCTAGCGGGAATCTTTGGCAGTTCTTC. Its translation is CASGASGNLWQFF.